This T cell receptor (beta chain) is drawn from a study of blood T cell repertoires in COVID-19. Whole-study context: Material from acute and convalescent COVID-19 was sourced from the United States, Italy and Spain. The cDNA or gDNA used as material had been derived from T cells, B-cell-depleted T cells, or PBMCs.

Trimming removed 1 base from V and 1 base from J; junction bases left unmatched: 8. CDR1 is LGHNA, CDR2 YSLEER, per germline. The CDR3 covers 17 residues. Original methodology: Amplification of reference gene primers was used by the study to estimate nucleated cell counts. The protocol was immunoSEQ multiplex PCR, while the TCRdb copy is restricted to in-frame clones and leaves out a portion. That table furnishes V, J and clone size, whereas the DNA furnished D and trimming. The sample lists roughly 80,000 clones, roughly 89% occurring once. What was sequenced was peripheral blood. This clonotype originated in a man in his fifties with acute or convalescent COVID-19. The V and J genes are TRBV4-3 and TRBJ2-3; 7 nucleotides align to TRBD2. This CDR3 reads CASSQGRAGWGTDTQYF. The CDR3 DNA sequence: TGCGCCAGCAGCCAAGGTAGAGCGGGATGGGGCACAGATACGCAGTATTTT.